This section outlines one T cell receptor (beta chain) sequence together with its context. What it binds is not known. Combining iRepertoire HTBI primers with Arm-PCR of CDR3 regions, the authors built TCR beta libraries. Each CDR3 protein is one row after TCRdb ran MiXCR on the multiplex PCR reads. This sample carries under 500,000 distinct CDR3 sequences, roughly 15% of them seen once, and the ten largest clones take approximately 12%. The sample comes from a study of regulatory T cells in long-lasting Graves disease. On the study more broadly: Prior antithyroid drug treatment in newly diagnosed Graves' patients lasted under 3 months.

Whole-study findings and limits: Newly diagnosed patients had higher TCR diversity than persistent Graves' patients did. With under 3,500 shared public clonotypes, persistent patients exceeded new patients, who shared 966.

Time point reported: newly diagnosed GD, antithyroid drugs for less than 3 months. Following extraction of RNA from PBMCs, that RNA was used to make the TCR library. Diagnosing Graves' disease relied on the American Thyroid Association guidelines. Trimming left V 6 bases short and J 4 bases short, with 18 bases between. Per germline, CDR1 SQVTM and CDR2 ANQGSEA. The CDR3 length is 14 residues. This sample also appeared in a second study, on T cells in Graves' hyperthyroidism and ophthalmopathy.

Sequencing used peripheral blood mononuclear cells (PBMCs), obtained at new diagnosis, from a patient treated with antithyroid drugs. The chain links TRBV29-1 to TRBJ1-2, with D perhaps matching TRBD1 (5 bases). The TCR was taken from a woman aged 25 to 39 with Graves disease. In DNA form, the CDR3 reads TGCAGCGTGGGGGTGGTTACCGGGGTCTATGGCTACACCTTC. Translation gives CSVGVVTGVYGYTF.